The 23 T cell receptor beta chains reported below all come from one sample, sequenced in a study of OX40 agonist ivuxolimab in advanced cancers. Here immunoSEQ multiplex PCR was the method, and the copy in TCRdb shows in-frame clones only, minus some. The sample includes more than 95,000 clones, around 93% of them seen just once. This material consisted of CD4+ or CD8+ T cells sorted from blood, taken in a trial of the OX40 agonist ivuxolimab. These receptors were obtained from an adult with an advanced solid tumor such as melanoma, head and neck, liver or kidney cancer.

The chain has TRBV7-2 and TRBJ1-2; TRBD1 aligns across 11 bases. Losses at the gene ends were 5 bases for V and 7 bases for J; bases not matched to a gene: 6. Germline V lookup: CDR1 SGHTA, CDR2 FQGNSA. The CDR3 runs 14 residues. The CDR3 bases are TGTGCCAGCAGCCTGGACAGGGGGCATGTTGGCTACACCTTC. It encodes CASSLDRGHVGYTF.

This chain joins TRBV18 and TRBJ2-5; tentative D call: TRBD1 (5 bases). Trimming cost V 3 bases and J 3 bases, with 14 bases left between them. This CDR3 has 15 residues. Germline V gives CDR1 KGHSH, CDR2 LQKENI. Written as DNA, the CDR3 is TGTGCCAGCTCACCGTCGTGGGGCCGAGAAGAGACCCAGTACTTC. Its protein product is CASSPSWGREETQYF.

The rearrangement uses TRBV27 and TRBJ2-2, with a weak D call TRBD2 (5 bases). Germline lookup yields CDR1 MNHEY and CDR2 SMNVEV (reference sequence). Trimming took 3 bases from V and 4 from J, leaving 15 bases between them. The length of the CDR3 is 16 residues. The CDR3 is CASSFGESRGTGELFF. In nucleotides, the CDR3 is TGTGCCAGCAGTTTTGGAGAATCACGGGGCACCGGGGAGCTGTTTTTT.

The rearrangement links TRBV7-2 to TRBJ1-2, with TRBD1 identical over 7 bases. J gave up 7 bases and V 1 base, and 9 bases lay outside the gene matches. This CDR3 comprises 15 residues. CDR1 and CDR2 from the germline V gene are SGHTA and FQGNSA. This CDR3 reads CASSLDPLRTGGYTF. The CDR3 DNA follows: TGTGCCAGCAGCTTAGACCCTTTGCGGACAGGTGGCTACACCTTC.

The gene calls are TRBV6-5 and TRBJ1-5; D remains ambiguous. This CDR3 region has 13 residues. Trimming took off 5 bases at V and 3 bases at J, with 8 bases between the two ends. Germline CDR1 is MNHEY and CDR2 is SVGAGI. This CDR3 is CASSKGLNQPQHF. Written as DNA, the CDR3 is TGTGCCAGCAGTAAAGGACTCAATCAGCCCCAGCATTTT.

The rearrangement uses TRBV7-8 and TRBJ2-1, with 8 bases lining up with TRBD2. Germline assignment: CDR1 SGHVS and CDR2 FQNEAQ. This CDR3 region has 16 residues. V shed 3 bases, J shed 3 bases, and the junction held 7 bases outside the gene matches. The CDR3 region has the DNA TGTGCCAGCAGCTTTAGGGGACTAGGGGACTACAATGAGCAGTTCTTC. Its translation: CASSFRGLGDYNEQFF.

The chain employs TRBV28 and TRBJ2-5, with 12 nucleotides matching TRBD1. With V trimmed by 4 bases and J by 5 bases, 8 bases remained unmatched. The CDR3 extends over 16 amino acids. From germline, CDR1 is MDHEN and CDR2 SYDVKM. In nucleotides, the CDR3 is TGTGCCAGCAGTTCGACCGGGACAGGGGGCGGTGAGACCCAGTACTTC. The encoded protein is CASSSTGTGGGETQYF.

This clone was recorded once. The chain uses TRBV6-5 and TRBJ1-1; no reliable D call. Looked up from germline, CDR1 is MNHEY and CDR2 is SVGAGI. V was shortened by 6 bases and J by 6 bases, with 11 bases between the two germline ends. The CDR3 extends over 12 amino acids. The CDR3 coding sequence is TGTGCCAGCAGGACGGAGGGTGCTGAAGCTTTCTTT. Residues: CASRTEGAEAFF.

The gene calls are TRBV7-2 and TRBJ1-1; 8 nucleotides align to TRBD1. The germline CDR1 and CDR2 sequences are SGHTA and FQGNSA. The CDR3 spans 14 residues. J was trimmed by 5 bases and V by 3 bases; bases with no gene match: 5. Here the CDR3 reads CASSFPGGFTEAFF. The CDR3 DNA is TGTGCCAGCAGCTTTCCAGGGGGCTTTACTGAAGCTTTCTTT. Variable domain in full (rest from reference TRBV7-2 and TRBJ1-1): GAGVSQSPSNKVTEKGKDVELRCDPISGHTALYWYRQSLGQGLEFLIYFQGNSAPDKSGLPSDRFSAERTGGSVSTLTIQRTQQEDSAVYLCASSFPGGFTEAFFGQGTRLTVV.

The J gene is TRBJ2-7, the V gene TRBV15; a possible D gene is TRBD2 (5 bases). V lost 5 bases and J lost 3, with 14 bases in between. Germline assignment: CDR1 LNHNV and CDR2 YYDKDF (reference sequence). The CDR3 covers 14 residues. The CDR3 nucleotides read TGTGCCACCAGCCGGCCGGGAATTTTCTACGAGCAGTACTTC. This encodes CATSRPGIFYEQYF.

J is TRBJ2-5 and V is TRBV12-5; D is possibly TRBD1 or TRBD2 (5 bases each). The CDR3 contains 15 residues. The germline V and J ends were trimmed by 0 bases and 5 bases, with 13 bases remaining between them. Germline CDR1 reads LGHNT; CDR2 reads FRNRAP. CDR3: CASGLVLRGGETQYF. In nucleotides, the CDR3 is TGTGCTAGTGGTTTGGTACTGAGGGGCGGTGAGACCCAGTACTTC.

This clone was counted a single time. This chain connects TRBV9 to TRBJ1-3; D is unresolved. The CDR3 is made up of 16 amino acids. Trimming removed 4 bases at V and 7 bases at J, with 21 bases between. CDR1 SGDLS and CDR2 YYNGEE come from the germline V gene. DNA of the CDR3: TGTGCCAGCAGCTACGGGCTACTAAGCGTCGGGAACACCATATATTTT. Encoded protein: CASSYGLLSVGNTIYF.

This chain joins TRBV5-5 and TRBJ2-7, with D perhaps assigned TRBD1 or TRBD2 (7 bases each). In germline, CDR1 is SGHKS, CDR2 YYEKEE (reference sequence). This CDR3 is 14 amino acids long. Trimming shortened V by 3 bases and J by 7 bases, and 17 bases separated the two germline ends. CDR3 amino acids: CASSSLGTAGEQYF. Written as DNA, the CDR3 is TGTGCCAGCAGCTCACTTGGGACAGCGGGAGAGCAGTACTTC.

The CDR3 region is CASSSTGVQETQYF. The CDR3 region has the DNA TGTGCCAGCAGCTCCACGGGAGTCCAAGAGACCCAGTACTTC. This chain connects TRBV7-2 to TRBJ2-5, with TRBD2 as a possible D gene (6 bases). CDR1 and CDR2 (germline): SGHTA, FQGNSA. The ends were cut back, 4 bases at V and 1 base at J, with 10 bases in the middle. CDR3 length: 14 amino acids.

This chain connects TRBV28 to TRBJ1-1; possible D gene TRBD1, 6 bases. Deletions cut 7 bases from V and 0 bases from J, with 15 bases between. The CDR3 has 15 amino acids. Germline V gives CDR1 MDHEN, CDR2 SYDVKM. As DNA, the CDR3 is TGTGCCAGCAACCCGGGGGGGCCGGTGAACACTGAAGCTTTCTTT. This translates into CASNPGGPVNTEAFF.

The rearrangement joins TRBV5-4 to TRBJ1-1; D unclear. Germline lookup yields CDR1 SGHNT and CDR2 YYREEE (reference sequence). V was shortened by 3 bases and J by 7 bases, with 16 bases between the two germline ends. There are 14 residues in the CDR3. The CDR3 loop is CASSSPGRGDEAFF. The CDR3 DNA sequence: TGTGCCAGCAGCTCCCCAGGTAGAGGTGATGAAGCTTTCTTT.

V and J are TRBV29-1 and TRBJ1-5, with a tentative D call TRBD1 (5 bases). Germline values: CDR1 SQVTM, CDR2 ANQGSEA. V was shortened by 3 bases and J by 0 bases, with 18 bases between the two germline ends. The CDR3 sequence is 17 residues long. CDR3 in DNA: TGCAGCGTTGATGGTTCAACCCCAGGGTTTAGCAATCAGCCCCAGCATTTT. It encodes CSVDGSTPGFSNQPQHF.

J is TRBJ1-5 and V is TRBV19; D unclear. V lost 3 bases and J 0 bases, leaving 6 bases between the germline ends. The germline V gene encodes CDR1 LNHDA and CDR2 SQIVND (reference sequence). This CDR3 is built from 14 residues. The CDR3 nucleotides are TGTGCCAGTAGTATGATCTCTAGCAATCAGCCCCAGCATTTT. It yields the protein CASSMISSNQPQHF.

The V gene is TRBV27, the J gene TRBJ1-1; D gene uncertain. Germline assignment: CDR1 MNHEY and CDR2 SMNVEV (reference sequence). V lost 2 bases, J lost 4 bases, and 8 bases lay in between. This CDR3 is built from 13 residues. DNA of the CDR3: TGTGCCAGCAGTTTAGGTGGCATCACTGAAGCTTTCTTT. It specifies CASSLGGITEAFF.

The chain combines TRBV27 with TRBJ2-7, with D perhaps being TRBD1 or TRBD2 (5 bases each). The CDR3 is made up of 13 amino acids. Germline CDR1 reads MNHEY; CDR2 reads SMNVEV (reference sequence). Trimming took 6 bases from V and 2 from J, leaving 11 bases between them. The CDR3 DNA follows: TGTGCCAGCAGCAGGGACGGCCCCTACGAGCAGTACTTC. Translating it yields CASSRDGPYEQYF.

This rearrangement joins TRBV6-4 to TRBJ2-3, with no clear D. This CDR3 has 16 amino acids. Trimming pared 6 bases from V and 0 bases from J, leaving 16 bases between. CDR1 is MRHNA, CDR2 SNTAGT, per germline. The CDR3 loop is CASSDSEYYSTDTQYF. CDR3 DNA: TGTGCCAGCAGCGATTCGGAGTACTATAGCACAGATACGCAGTATTTT.

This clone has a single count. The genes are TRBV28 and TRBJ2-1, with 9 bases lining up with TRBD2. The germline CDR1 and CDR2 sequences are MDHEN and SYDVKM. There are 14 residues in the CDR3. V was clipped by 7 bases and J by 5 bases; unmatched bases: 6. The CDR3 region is CASIGTSTHNEQFF. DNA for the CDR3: TGTGCCAGCATCGGGACTAGCACCCACAATGAGCAGTTCTTC.

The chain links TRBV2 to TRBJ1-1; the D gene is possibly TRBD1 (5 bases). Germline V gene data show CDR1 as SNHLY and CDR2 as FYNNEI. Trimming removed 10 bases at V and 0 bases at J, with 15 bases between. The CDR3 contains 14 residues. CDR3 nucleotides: TGTGCCACGAAACCCGGGGGGATGAACACTGAAGCTTTCTTT. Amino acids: CATKPGGMNTEAFF.